Below are 25 T cell receptor beta chains sequenced from a single sample in a study of cytomegalovirus exposure and HLA in healthy donors. Primers included in the PCR were 60 Vbeta and 13 Jbeta primers. Profiled with immunoSEQ multiplex PCR; TCRdb holds only in-frame clones, not every one. This table has more than 150,000 clones, 77% appearing once. Sequenced input: PBMCs. Receptors were obtained from a man between 18 and 29 years old in good health and CMV-seronegative.

The chain uses TRBV7-9 and TRBJ2-5; 12 nucleotides line up with TRBD1. V dropped 3 bases and J dropped 2; count of bases not matched to a gene: 7. The CDR3 consists of 17 residues. Germline CDR1 SEHNR, CDR2 FQNEAQ (reference sequence). The CDR3 loop is CASSLGTGGLGQETQYF. For the CDR3, the DNA is TGTGCCAGCAGCTTGGGGACAGGGGGCTTAGGGCAAGAGACCCAGTACTTC.

The rearrangement links TRBV30 to TRBJ2-1; D is possibly TRBD2 (6 bases). The CDR3 loop spans 14 amino acids. The germline V gene has CDR1 GTSNPN and CDR2 SVGIG (reference sequence). V lost 2 bases, J lost 0 bases, and 8 bases lay in between. The CDR3 sequence is CAWSPSDSYNEQFF. For the CDR3, the DNA is TGTGCCTGGAGTCCTAGCGACTCCTACAATGAGCAGTTCTTC.

The chain uses TRBV4-3 and TRBJ1-6, with D perhaps TRBD1 (6 bases). V lost 0 bases, J lost 9 bases, and 15 bases lay in between. The germline V gene has CDR1 LGHNA and CDR2 YSLEER. This CDR3 spans 16 amino acids. DNA of the CDR3: TGCGCCAGCAGCCAAGACGGCAGGGGTCTCTCTTCACCCCTCCACTTT. Translating it yields CASSQDGRGLSSPLHF.

This chain connects TRBV5-6 to TRBJ1-1, with D perhaps matching TRBD1 (5 bases). Deletions cut 2 bases from V and 11 bases from J, with 19 bases between. CDR1 and CDR2 (germline): SGHDT, YYEEEE. CDR3 length equals 14 residues. The DNA of the CDR3 is TGTGCCAGCAGCTTTAGGACAAGTGGCTCAGGGGCTTTCTTT. It codes for CASSFRTSGSGAFF.

The V and J genes are TRBV7-2 and TRBJ2-6; D not certain. The length of the CDR3 is 16 residues. The V end was cut by 1 base, the J end by 0 bases, with 7 bases between. The germline gives CDR1 SGHTA, CDR2 FQGNSA. CDR3 region: CASSLVTASGANVLTF. The CDR3, as DNA: TGTGCCAGCAGCTTAGTAACAGCCTCTGGGGCCAACGTCCTGACTTTC.

The CDR3 DNA sequence: TGTGCCAGCAGTCTTTTTCCCGGTCGGGCCTACGAGCAGTACTTC. It codes for CASSLFPGRAYEQYF. The chain joins TRBV2 to TRBJ2-7; unclear D gene. The V end was cut by 5 bases, the J end by 2 bases, with 16 bases between. CDR1 SNHLY and CDR2 FYNNEI come from the germline V gene. The CDR3 runs 15 residues.

This chain joins TRBV4-2 and TRBJ2-5; a weak D match, TRBD2 (6 bases). Trimming cost V 1 base and J 5 bases, with 11 bases left between them. The CDR3 totals 14 residues. CDR1 LGHNA and CDR2 YNFKEQ come from the germline V gene. As DNA, the CDR3 is TGTGCCAGCAGCCAAGTTGGGGGGAGGGAGACCCAGTACTTC. It yields the protein CASSQVGGRETQYF.

The chain couples TRBV6-6 to TRBJ2-1, with D unclear. The CDR3 runs to 13 residues. Per germline, CDR1 MNHNY and CDR2 SVGAGI (reference sequence). Trimming removed 6 bases from V and 7 bases from J, with 13 bases in between. CDR3 bases: TGTGCCAGCAGCCGAACAGAATCTAATGAGCAGTTCTTC. This encodes CASSRTESNEQFF.

The CDR3 DNA reads as TGCAGCGCCGTCACCAAGAGCTACGAGCAGTACTTC. Its translation: CSAVTKSYEQYF. This sequence joins TRBV29-1 and TRBJ2-7, with D unresolved. The CDR3 contains 12 residues. Deletions cut 7 bases from V and 3 bases from J, with 13 bases between. The germline V gene has CDR1 SQVTM and CDR2 ANQGSEA.

This sequence joins TRBV19 and TRBJ1-4; D is unresolved. Germline lookup yields CDR1 LNHDA and CDR2 SQIVND (reference sequence). Trimming removed 6 bases at V and 0 bases at J, with 11 bases between. The CDR3 runs to 15 residues. The CDR3, as DNA: TGTGCCAGTAGGAACTCGGGAGCAACTAATGAAAAACTGTTTTTT. It specifies CASRNSGATNEKLFF.

CDR3 DNA sequence: TGTGCCATCAGCCAGACAGGGCCCAATCAGCCCCAGCATTTT. It is translated as CAISQTGPNQPQHF. This chain uses TRBV10-3 with TRBJ1-5; TRBD1 aligns across 7 bases. With 6 bases clipped from V and 3 bases from J, the junction kept 5 bases outside the gene matches. This CDR3 is built from 14 residues. Germline-derived CDR1 and CDR2 are ENHRY and SYGVKD.

V gene TRBV4-3 combines with J gene TRBJ1-3, with a tentative D call TRBD1 (6 bases). Germline V gene data show CDR1 as LGHNA and CDR2 as YSLEER. The CDR3 length is 15 residues. V gave up 1 base and J gave up 4 bases, with 11 bases separating them. CDR3 in amino acids: CASSQGAGGGNTIYF. CDR3 nucleotides: TGCGCCAGCAGCCAAGGTGCGGGGGGCGGAAACACCATATATTTT.

The CDR3 here is CASSPRGTGEKVYGYTF. Here the CDR3 DNA reads TGTGCCAGCAGTCCTCGCGGGACAGGGGAAAAGGTCTATGGCTACACCTTC. The chain links TRBV27 to TRBJ1-2; TRBD1 agrees at 10 bases. The CDR3 has 17 amino acids. With 5 bases clipped from V and 4 bases from J, the junction kept 13 bases outside the gene matches. Germline loops: CDR1 MNHEY, CDR2 SMNVEV (reference sequence).

V usage is TRBV5-6 and J usage is TRBJ2-5, with 9 nucleotides matching TRBD1. V was pared by 2 bases and J by 4 bases, with 6 bases of the junction left unmatched. The CDR3 extends over 15 amino acids. Germline-derived CDR1 and CDR2 are SGHDT and YYEEEE. The CDR3 DNA is TGTGCCAGCAGCTTTGGGACAGGGCGGGGAGAGACCCAGTACTTC. As protein: CASSFGTGRGETQYF.

The CDR3 DNA follows: TGTGCCAGTACCCCGACAGGGAATTCACCCCTCCACTTT. Protein product: CASTPTGNSPLHF. The chain couples TRBV19 to TRBJ1-6; 7 positions agree with TRBD1. The CDR3 loop spans 13 amino acids. CDR1 is LNHDA and CDR2 is SQIVND in the germline V gene (reference sequence). The V segment lost 7 bases and the J segment 7 bases; nucleotides outside the gene matches: 4.

This sequence joins TRBV5-4 and TRBJ2-1; 11 positions match TRBD2. Germline V gene lookup returns CDR1 SGHNT and CDR2 YYREEE (reference sequence). Germline trimming cut 4 bases from V and 9 bases from J; bases unmatched to any gene: 12. The CDR3 contains 16 residues. CDR3 amino acids: CASSHSGRGFQIEQFF. The CDR3 region has the DNA TGTGCCAGCAGCCATAGCGGGAGGGGGTTTCAGATTGAGCAGTTCTTC.

V and J are TRBV18 and TRBJ2-7, with 11 bases identical to TRBD2. Trimming removed 6 bases from V and 2 bases from J; junction bases left unmatched: 3. The V gene's germline CDR1 is KGHSH and CDR2 LQKENI. The CDR3 runs 14 residues. CDR3 sequence: CASSGTSGPYEQYF. DNA for the CDR3: TGTGCCAGCTCGGGGACTAGCGGCCCCTACGAGCAGTACTTC.

There are a few counts of this clone. The chain has TRBV6-1 and TRBJ2-1; D is possibly TRBD2 (7 bases). Per the germline V gene, CDR1 is MNHNS and CDR2 is SASEGT. Trimming removed 0 bases from V and 5 bases from J, with 17 bases in between. The CDR3 covers 17 residues. This chain's CDR3 is CASSEAVGGARNNEQFF. CDR3 in DNA: TGTGCCAGCAGTGAAGCGGTTGGGGGGGCGCGAAACAATGAGCAGTTCTTC.

CDR3 amino acids: CASSTGTQYNEQFF. The CDR3 DNA reads TGTGCCAGTAGCACCGGGACTCAGTATAATGAGCAGTTCTTC. The chain employs TRBV19 and TRBJ2-1; tentative D call: TRBD2 (6 bases). Looked up from germline, CDR1 is LNHDA and CDR2 is SQIVND (reference sequence). V was shortened by 6 bases and J by 7 bases, with 16 bases between the two germline ends. The CDR3 is 14 amino acids.

This clone was counted a few times. The chain joins TRBV2 to TRBJ1-5, with unresolved D. The CDR3 contains 14 residues. V lost 3 bases, J lost 3 bases, and 9 bases lay in between. CDR1 is SNHLY and CDR2 is FYNNEI in the germline V gene. CDR3: CASSEAQNNQPQHF. The CDR3 bases are TGTGCCAGCAGTGAGGCACAAAACAATCAGCCCCAGCATTTT.

This clone was found a few times. This sequence joins TRBV13 and TRBJ2-3; 8 bases are a match to TRBD1. Germline CDR1 is PRHDT and CDR2 is FYEKMQ (reference sequence). This CDR3 contains 14 residues. V was pared by 4 bases and J by 7 bases, with 7 bases of the junction left unmatched. CDR3 loop: CASSSIDRGNTQYF. Written as DNA, the CDR3 is TGTGCCAGCAGCTCTATAGACAGGGGAAATACGCAGTATTTT.

By share of the sample, this clone is medium-sized. This chain uses TRBV6-1 with TRBJ1-6; D gene ambiguous. The CDR3 totals 15 residues. Germline CDR1 is MNHNS and CDR2 is SASEGT. Trimming took 1 base from V and 7 from J, leaving 11 bases between them. This chain's CDR3 is CASSEGAGGNSPLHF. In DNA form, the CDR3 reads TGTGCCAGCAGTGAAGGGGCAGGAGGGAATTCACCCCTCCACTTT.

The V gene is TRBV2, the J gene TRBJ1-1; a possible D gene is TRBD1 (5 bases). Looked up from germline, CDR1 is SNHLY and CDR2 is FYNNEI. The V end lost 6 bases, the J end lost 0 bases, and 11 bases lay between the germline ends. The CDR3 consists of 14 residues. CDR3 protein: CASSYRSLNTEAFF. CDR3 nucleotides: TGTGCCAGCAGCTACAGGAGTTTGAACACTGAAGCTTTCTTT.

To note about this clone: The final CDR3 position lacks the conserved phenylalanine or tryptophan, pointing to a likely read error. For the CDR3, the DNA is TGTGCCAGCAGCGTAGAAGGGGATAGCAATCAGCCCCAGCATCTT. Translated, it gives CASSVEGDSNQPQHL. The chain couples TRBV9 to TRBJ1-5; tentatively, D is TRBD1 (5 bases). The CDR3 extends over 15 amino acids. The V gene lost 0 bases and the J gene lost 0 bases, with 7 bases spanning the gap. Germline V lookup: CDR1 SGDLS, CDR2 YYNGEE.

V is TRBV9 and J is TRBJ2-3; the match to TRBD1 covers 7 bases. CDR1 is SGDLS, CDR2 YYNGEE, per germline. The CDR3 extends over 16 amino acids. V gave up 4 bases and J gave up 2 bases; unmatched junction bases: 10. The CDR3 DNA reads TGTGCCAGCAGCTCCACCCTGACAGGGTCCACAGATACGCAGTATTTT. Amino acid sequence: CASSSTLTGSTDTQYF.